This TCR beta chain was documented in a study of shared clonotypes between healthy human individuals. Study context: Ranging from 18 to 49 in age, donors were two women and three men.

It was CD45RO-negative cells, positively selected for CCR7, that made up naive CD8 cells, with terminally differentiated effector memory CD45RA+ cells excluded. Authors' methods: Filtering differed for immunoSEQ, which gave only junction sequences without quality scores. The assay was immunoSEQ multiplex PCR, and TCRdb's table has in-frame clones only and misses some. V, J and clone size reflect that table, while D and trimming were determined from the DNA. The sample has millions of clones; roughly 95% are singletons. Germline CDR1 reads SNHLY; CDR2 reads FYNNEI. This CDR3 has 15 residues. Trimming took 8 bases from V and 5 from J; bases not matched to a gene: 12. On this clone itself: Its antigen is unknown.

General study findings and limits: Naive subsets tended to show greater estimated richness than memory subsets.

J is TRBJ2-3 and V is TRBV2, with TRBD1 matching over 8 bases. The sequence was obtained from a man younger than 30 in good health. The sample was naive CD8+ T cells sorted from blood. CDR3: CASGDPGQEVDTQYF. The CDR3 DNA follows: TGTGCCAGCGGGGATCCGGGACAGGAGGTAGATACGCAGTATTTT.